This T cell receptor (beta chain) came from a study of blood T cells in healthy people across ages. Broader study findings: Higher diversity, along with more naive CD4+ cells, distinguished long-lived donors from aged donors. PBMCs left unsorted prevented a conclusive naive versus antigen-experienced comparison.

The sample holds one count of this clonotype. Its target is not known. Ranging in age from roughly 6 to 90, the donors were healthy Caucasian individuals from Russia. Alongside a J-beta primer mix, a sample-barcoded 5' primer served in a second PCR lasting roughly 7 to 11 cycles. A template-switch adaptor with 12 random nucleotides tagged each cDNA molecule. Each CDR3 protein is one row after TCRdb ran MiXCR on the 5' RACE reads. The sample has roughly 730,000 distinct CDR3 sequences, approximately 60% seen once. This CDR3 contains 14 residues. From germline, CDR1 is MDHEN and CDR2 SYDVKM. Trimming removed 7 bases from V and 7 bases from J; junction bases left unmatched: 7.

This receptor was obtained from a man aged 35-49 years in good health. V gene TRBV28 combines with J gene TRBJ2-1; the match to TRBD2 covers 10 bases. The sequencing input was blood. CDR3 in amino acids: CASIQREGGNEQFF. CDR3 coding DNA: TGTGCCAGCATTCAGCGGGAGGGGGGGAATGAGCAGTTCTTC. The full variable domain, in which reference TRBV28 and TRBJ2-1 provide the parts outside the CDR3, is DVKVTQSSRYLVKRTGEKVFLECVQDMDHENMFWYRQDPGLGLRLIYFSYDVKMKEKGDIPEGYSVSREKKERFSLILESASTNQTSMYLCASIQREGGNEQFFGPGTRLTVL.